A selection of T cell receptor beta chains follows, all from one sample in a study of blood T cell repertoires in COVID-19. Here immunoSEQ multiplex PCR was the method, and the copy in TCRdb shows in-frame clones only, minus some. The table has 280,000 or so clones, approximately 86% seen once; the top ten hold 2.1%. The sequencing input was peripheral blood. These receptors all stem from a woman aged 30 to 39 who had recovered from COVID-19. CDR3s include the opening cysteine and the closing phenylalanine or tryptophan. Expanded clones are given a class, and other clones once, few, many or no size at all.

j_call: TRBJ1-4
clone_size: NA
cdr3_length: 17
v_call: TRBV7-8
cdr3_aa: CASSLRLPGQHNEKLFF

j_call: TRBJ2-3
clone_size: NA
cdr3_length: 12
v_call: TRBV20-1
cdr3_aa: CSASQGADTQYF

j_call: TRBJ1-2
clone_size: NA
cdr3_length: 14
v_call: TRBV27
cdr3_aa: CASSFAGPSYGYTF

j_call: TRBJ2-3
clone_size: NA
cdr3_length: 13
v_call: TRBV3-1/TRBV3-2
cdr3_aa: CASSQDKQVYQYF

j_call: TRBJ1-5
clone_size: NA
cdr3_length: 16
v_call: TRBV2
cdr3_aa: CASSEGAGYSNQPQHF

j_call: TRBJ2-3
clone_size: NA
cdr3_length: 14
v_call: TRBV19
cdr3_aa: CASSGTGRTDTQYF

j_call: TRBJ2-2
clone_size: NA
cdr3_length: 13
v_call: TRBV7-8
cdr3_aa: CASSLQAGGELFF

j_call: TRBJ2-7
clone_size: once
cdr3_length: 14
v_call: TRBV27
cdr3_aa: CLTLFRDRVCEQYF

j_call: TRBJ1-6
clone_size: few
cdr3_length: 15
v_call: TRBV28
cdr3_aa: CASRRSSSYNSPLHF

j_call: TRBJ1-2
clone_size: once
cdr3_length: 13
v_call: TRBV4-3
cdr3_aa: CASSAVGVGGYTF

j_call: TRBJ2-3
clone_size: NA
cdr3_length: 15
v_call: TRBV5-1
cdr3_aa: CASSWTSGGTDTQYF

j_call: TRBJ1-4
clone_size: NA
cdr3_length: 15
v_call: TRBV9
cdr3_aa: CASSLGTNQGEKLFF

j_call: TRBJ2-1
clone_size: NA
cdr3_length: 16
v_call: TRBV4-3
cdr3_aa: CASSQGLAATYNEQFF

j_call: TRBJ2-3
clone_size: NA
cdr3_length: 16
v_call: TRBV7-3
cdr3_aa: CASSNDIRGFTDTQYF

j_call: TRBJ1-2
clone_size: once
cdr3_length: 11
v_call: TRBV24-1
cdr3_aa: CATDRGRGYTF

j_call: TRBJ1-1
clone_size: NA
cdr3_length: 14
v_call: TRBV6-5
cdr3_aa: CASSLGTANTEAFF

j_call: TRBJ1-2
clone_size: NA
cdr3_length: 15
v_call: TRBV28
cdr3_aa: CASSLRQGPENGYTF

j_call: TRBJ1-5
clone_size: few
cdr3_length: 14
v_call: TRBV24-1
cdr3_aa: CATSDSSGYEPQHF

j_call: TRBJ1-2
clone_size: NA
cdr3_length: 14
v_call: TRBV6-5
cdr3_aa: CASSFLDFSYGYTF

j_call: TRBJ2-5
clone_size: NA
cdr3_length: 16
v_call: TRBV30
cdr3_aa: CAWTSPPTSGGETQYF

j_call: TRBJ1-2
clone_size: NA
cdr3_length: 14
v_call: TRBV27
cdr3_aa: CASSLDGTGYGYTF

j_call: TRBJ2-1
clone_size: NA
cdr3_length: 14
v_call: TRBV12-5
cdr3_aa: CASGSGTSYNEQFF

j_call: TRBJ1-2
clone_size: NA
cdr3_length: 15
v_call: TRBV28
cdr3_aa: CASSAGTDYSYGYTF

j_call: TRBJ2-2
clone_size: NA
cdr3_length: 11
v_call: TRBV19
cdr3_aa: CASTDTGELFF

j_call: TRBJ1-2
clone_size: NA
cdr3_length: 12
v_call: TRBV6-6
cdr3_aa: CASSSTMGGYTF

j_call: TRBJ2-1
clone_size: few
cdr3_length: 13
v_call: TRBV5-1
cdr3_aa: CASSLSRYNEQFF

j_call: TRBJ2-5
clone_size: NA
cdr3_length: 14
v_call: TRBV24-1
cdr3_aa: CATADREQQETQYF

j_call: TRBJ2-3
clone_size: once
cdr3_length: 15
v_call: TRBV5-1
cdr3_aa: CASSLGQGGTDTQYF

j_call: TRBJ1-6
clone_size: NA
cdr3_length: 13
v_call: TRBV28
cdr3_aa: CASRRDSVGPLHF

j_call: TRBJ1-1
clone_size: NA
cdr3_length: 11
v_call: TRBV6-6
cdr3_aa: CASRTGREAFF

j_call: TRBJ1-1
clone_size: NA
cdr3_length: 16
v_call: TRBV18
cdr3_aa: CASSRDRLRANTEAFF

j_call: TRBJ2-2
clone_size: NA
cdr3_length: 15
v_call: TRBV7-3
cdr3_aa: CASSAPDLNTGELFF

j_call: TRBJ2-7
clone_size: NA
cdr3_length: 16
v_call: TRBV5-1
cdr3_aa: CASSLGDRPSTYEQYF

j_call: TRBJ1-3
clone_size: NA
cdr3_length: 12
v_call: TRBV7-9
cdr3_aa: CANNAAPNTIYF

j_call: TRBJ2-3
clone_size: NA
cdr3_length: 15
v_call: TRBV27
cdr3_aa: CASSPIQGASDTQYF

j_call: TRBJ1-1
clone_size: many
cdr3_length: 13
v_call: TRBV4-3
cdr3_aa: CASSRVMNTEAFF

j_call: TRBJ2-1
clone_size: NA
cdr3_length: 13
v_call: TRBV6-6
cdr3_aa: CASSYSEGYEQFF

j_call: TRBJ1-2
clone_size: NA
cdr3_length: 20
v_call: TRBV21-1
cdr3_aa: CASSKDLAGEDKSGVSGYTF

j_call: TRBJ2-1
clone_size: NA
cdr3_length: 14
v_call: TRBV18
cdr3_aa: CASSPLDSYNEQFF

j_call: TRBJ2-7
clone_size: once
cdr3_length: 14
v_call: TRBV14
cdr3_aa: CASSFGQGRYEQYF

j_call: TRBJ1-2
clone_size: NA
cdr3_length: 15
v_call: TRBV7-9
cdr3_aa: CASSLDQGVGYGYTF

j_call: TRBJ2-6
clone_size: NA
cdr3_length: 15
v_call: TRBV6-5
cdr3_aa: CASTRTGSGANVLTF

j_call: TRBJ1-5
clone_size: NA
cdr3_length: 13
v_call: TRBV7-9
cdr3_aa: CASSSNNDSAQHF

j_call: TRBJ2-2
clone_size: few
cdr3_length: 14
v_call: TRBV7-3
cdr3_aa: CASSQLTRTGELFF

j_call: TRBJ2-1
clone_size: once
cdr3_length: 15
v_call: TRBV10-3
cdr3_aa: CAISESRGAYNEQFF

j_call: TRBJ2-3
clone_size: NA
cdr3_length: 13
v_call: TRBV19
cdr3_aa: CASNEGLTDTQYF